The present entry profiles one T cell receptor beta chain with its context. These data are taken from a study of blood T cell repertoires in COVID-19. About the study: COVID-19 samples collected from the United States, Italy and Spain covered acute and convalescent phases. T cells, B-cell-depleted T cells, or PBMCs provided the cDNA or gDNA that served as material.

Produced via immunoSEQ multiplex PCR; TCRdb's table is partial and in-frame only. The repertoire has roughly 190,000 clones, about nine tenths of them found once; the top ten carry approximately 2.1%. Trimming pared 3 bases from V and 5 bases from J, leaving 17 bases between. The CDR3 contains 14 residues. Germline assignment: CDR1 DFQATT and CDR2 SNEGSKA (reference sequence). Input material: PBMCs or T cells enriched from blood (not recorded which). This TCR was sampled from a woman aged 30 to 39 who had recovered from COVID-19. The gene calls are TRBV20-1 and TRBJ2-7, with a weak D call TRBD2 (6 bases). The CDR3 here is CSASREGRLNEQYF. CDR3 nucleotide sequence: TGCAGTGCTAGTAGAGAGGGGAGGTTGAACGAGCAGTACTTC.